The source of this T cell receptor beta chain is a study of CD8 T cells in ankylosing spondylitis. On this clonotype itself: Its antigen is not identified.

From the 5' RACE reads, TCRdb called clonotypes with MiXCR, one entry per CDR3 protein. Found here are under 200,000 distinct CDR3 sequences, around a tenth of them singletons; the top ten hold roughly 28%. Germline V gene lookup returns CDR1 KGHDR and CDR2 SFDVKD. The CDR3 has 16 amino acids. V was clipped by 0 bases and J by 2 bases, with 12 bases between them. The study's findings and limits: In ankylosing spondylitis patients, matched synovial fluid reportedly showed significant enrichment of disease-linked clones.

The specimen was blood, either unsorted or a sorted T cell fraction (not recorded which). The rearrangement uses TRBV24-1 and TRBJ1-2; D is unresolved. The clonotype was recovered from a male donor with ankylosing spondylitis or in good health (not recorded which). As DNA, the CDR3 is TGTGCCACCAGTGATTTGGACGCCGGGAGGAACTATGGCTACACCTTC. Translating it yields CATSDLDAGRNYGYTF.